What follows are 30 T cell receptor beta chains derived from one specimen sequenced in a study of a mutant IDH1 vaccine in newly diagnosed glioma. Profiling relied on immunoSEQ multiplex PCR, and the TCRdb table lists in-frame clones only, not all of them. The sample comprises around 54,000 clones, roughly four fifths of which are singletons, and approximately 3.2% rests with the top ten. Antigens for these TCRs are unknown. The time point is: week 47, end of study. Each dose delivered 300 ug of mutant IDH1 20-mer peptide subcutaneously with imiquimod. The starting material was PBMCs, obtained from a glioma patient whose treatment included an IDH1 peptide vaccine. Every receptor here comes from a woman aged 45-59 years with glioma.

V gene TRBV19 combines with J gene TRBJ1-5; 7 nucleotides align to TRBD1. Germline V gives CDR1 LNHDA, CDR2 SQIVND (reference sequence). Trimming at V came to 6 bases and at J to 5 bases, leaving 13 bases not matched to a gene. The CDR3 spans 16 residues. Here the CDR3 reads CASRNIGRQGDQPQHF. The CDR3 bases are TGTGCCAGTAGGAACATCGGGAGACAGGGCGATCAGCCCCAGCATTTT.

The gene calls are TRBV7-2 and TRBJ2-7; D uncertain. V lost 4 bases to trimming and J lost 2 bases, with 6 bases between them. Germline CDR1 and CDR2: SGHTA and FQGNSA. The CDR3 is 12 amino acids. The CDR3 DNA reads as TGTGCCAGCAGCTCACCCGCCTACGAGCAGTACTTC. Translation: CASSSPAYEQYF. Full variable domain (outside the CDR3, taken from reference TRBV7-2 and TRBJ2-7): GAGVSQSPSNKVTEKGKDVELRCDPISGHTALYWYRQSLGQGLEFLIYFQGNSAPDKSGLPSDRFSAERTGGSVSTLTIQRTQQEDSAVYLCASSSPAYEQYFGPGTRLTVT.

The chain employs TRBV7-9 and TRBJ2-1; 8 bases fit TRBD2. The CDR3 totals 15 residues. The trim removed 5 bases at V and 5 bases at J, leaving 8 bases unmatched. CDR1 is SEHNR, CDR2 FQNEAQ, per germline (reference sequence). CDR3 bases: TGTGCCAGCAGCCTAAGCGGGGGCCCCCACAATGAGCAGTTCTTC. This encodes CASSLSGGPHNEQFF.

The CDR3 is CASSLKQSSYEQYF. For the CDR3, the DNA is TGTGCCAGCAGTTTGAAACAGAGCTCCTACGAGCAGTACTTC. The V gene is TRBV27, the J gene TRBJ2-7; D not resolved. V shed 3 bases and J shed 0 bases, with 9 bases lying between them. Germline assignment: CDR1 MNHEY and CDR2 SMNVEV (reference sequence). The CDR3 contains 14 residues.

This clone was observed a few times. V and J are TRBV27 and TRBJ1-2, with D hard to call. Looked up from germline, CDR1 is MNHEY and CDR2 is SMNVEV (reference sequence). The CDR3 loop spans 13 amino acids. V was trimmed by 2 bases and J by 0 bases, leaving 4 bases between them. CDR3 amino acids: CASSLNANYGYTF. In nucleotides, the CDR3 is TGTGCCAGCAGTTTAAACGCTAACTATGGCTACACCTTC.

This chain uses TRBV19 with TRBJ1-1; D not certain. The germline V and J ends were trimmed by 2 bases and 4 bases, with 14 bases remaining between them. CDR3 length equals 15 residues. Germline V gene lookup returns CDR1 LNHDA and CDR2 SQIVND (reference sequence). CDR3 DNA: TGTGCCAGTAGTATATTAACGGGGTCGGGCACTGAAGCTTTCTTT. This sequence encodes CASSILTGSGTEAFF.

The chain joins TRBV10-3 to TRBJ1-2; maybe TRBD1 (5 bases). The germline V gene encodes CDR1 ENHRY and CDR2 SYGVKD. The CDR3 is 14 residues long. Trimming took 4 bases from V and 3 from J, leaving 12 bases between them. The CDR3 here is CAISVDTTYYGYTF. CDR3 DNA sequence: TGTGCCATCAGTGTGGACACCACTTACTATGGCTACACCTTC.

This clone was counted a single time. The V gene is TRBV7-6, the J gene TRBJ2-1, with D perhaps matching TRBD1 (6 bases). The CDR3 is 14 residues long. The ends were cut back, 4 bases at V and 1 base at J, with 8 bases in the middle. Germline assignment: CDR1 SGHVS and CDR2 FNYEAQ. The DNA of the CDR3 is TGTGCCAGCAGCTCCAGGGGATCCTACAATGAGCAGTTCTTC. Its protein is CASSSRGSYNEQFF.

The chain joins TRBV2 to TRBJ2-5; D gene uncertain. This CDR3 has 13 residues. Trimming cost V 5 bases and J 3 bases, with 10 bases left between them. The germline V gene encodes CDR1 SNHLY and CDR2 FYNNEI. This chain's CDR3 is CASSFGPKETQYF. The CDR3 DNA reads as TGTGCCAGCAGTTTTGGGCCAAAAGAGACCCAGTACTTC.

V usage is TRBV6-6 and J usage is TRBJ2-5; TRBD1 is a possible D gene (6 bases). Trimming pared 3 bases from V and 7 bases from J, leaving 15 bases between. Germline V gene lookup returns CDR1 MNHNY and CDR2 SVGAGI (reference sequence). This CDR3 is 14 amino acids long. The CDR3 reads CASSYSSEGGTQYF. CDR3 nucleotides: TGTGCCAGCAGTTATAGTAGTGAAGGGGGGACCCAGTACTTC.

The rearrangement links TRBV5-6 to TRBJ1-2; D is possibly TRBD1 (5 bases). The CDR3 sequence is 13 residues long. Germline V CDR1 and CDR2: SGHDT, YYEEEE. Trimming took 0 bases from V and 4 from J, leaving 7 bases between them. The CDR3 region has the DNA TGTGCCAGCAGCTTGGAAGGGGTCTATGGCTACACCTTC. Amino acids: CASSLEGVYGYTF. Supplemented by reference TRBV5-6 and TRBJ1-2, the full variable domain reads DAGVTQSPTHLIKTRGQQVTLRCSPKSGHDTVSWYQQALGQGPQFIFQYYEEEERQRGNFPDRFSGHQFPNYSSELNVNALLLGDSALYLCASSLEGVYGYTFGSGTRLTVV.

A single count supports this clone. The chain combines TRBV7-2 with TRBJ2-1; D is undetermined. Germline lookup yields CDR1 SGHTA and CDR2 FQGNSA. This CDR3 region has 12 residues. V dropped 5 bases and J dropped 8 bases, with 10 bases sitting between them. In DNA form, the CDR3 reads TGTGCCAGCAGCCTACTCGGCGATGAGCAGTTCTTC. It is translated as CASSLLGDEQFF.

This chain links TRBV6-5 with TRBJ2-1, with D possibly being TRBD2 (5 bases). The ends were cut back, 6 bases at V and 6 bases at J, with 12 bases in the middle. CDR1 MNHEY and CDR2 SVGAGI come from the germline V gene. CDR3 length equals 13 residues. CDR3 loop: CASSSRRGNEQFF. In nucleotides, the CDR3 is TGTGCCAGCAGCTCTCGACGGGGCAATGAGCAGTTCTTC.

CDR3 loop: CASSRTGSGNTIYF. Written as DNA, the CDR3 is TGCGCCAGTAGTAGGACAGGCTCTGGAAACACCATATATTTT. The chain links TRBV4-1 to TRBJ1-3, with TRBD1 identical over 7 bases. CDR3 length: 14 amino acids. Germline V gene lookup returns CDR1 MGHRA and CDR2 YSYEKL. Trimming at V came to 9 bases and at J to 0 bases, leaving 5 bases not matched to a gene.

The chain combines TRBV29-1 with TRBJ2-7; D ambiguous. The CDR3 loop spans 13 amino acids. CDR1 is SQVTM and CDR2 is ANQGSEA in the germline V gene. V lost 0 bases and J lost 1, with 7 bases in between. As DNA, the CDR3 is TGCAGCGTTGAAGATCGAGGTTCCTACGAGCAGTACTTC. Residues: CSVEDRGSYEQYF.

The rearrangement uses TRBV5-8 and TRBJ1-4; D unclear. Germline values: CDR1 SGHTS, CDR2 YDEGEE. The CDR3 has 15 residues. Trimming took off 1 base at V and 0 bases at J, with 7 bases between the two ends. The CDR3 reads CASSLQVSTNEKLFF. The CDR3 nucleotides read TGTGCCAGCAGCTTGCAGGTCTCAACTAATGAAAAACTGTTTTTT.

This clone was recorded once. The chain is built from TRBV18 and TRBJ2-5, with no clear D. Trimming took 3 bases from V and 5 from J, leaving 10 bases between them. The germline V gene encodes CDR1 KGHSH and CDR2 LQKENI. The CDR3 is 13 residues long. The CDR3 bases are TGTGCCAGCTCACCGGTACGGCTCGAGACCCAGTACTTC. Protein product: CASSPVRLETQYF.

V and J are TRBV2 and TRBJ2-1; 7 positions agree with TRBD2. The CDR3 runs 15 residues. CDR1 SNHLY and CDR2 FYNNEI come from the germline V gene. Germline trimming cut 4 bases from V and 0 bases from J; bases unmatched to any gene: 3. The CDR3 reads CASSVSGGSYNEQFF. The CDR3 coding sequence is TGTGCCAGCAGTGTCTCGGGGGGCTCCTACAATGAGCAGTTCTTC.

The chain couples TRBV6-1 to TRBJ1-6; D unresolved. The germline gives CDR1 MNHNS, CDR2 SASEGT. The length of the CDR3 is 12 residues. The V end was cut by 4 bases, the J end by 19 bases, with 17 bases between. Here the CDR3 DNA reads TGTGCCAGCAGTGTCCCTCCCTACACCCATCACTTT. It yields the protein CASSVPPYTHHF.

The chain couples TRBV9 to TRBJ1-2, with D perhaps matching TRBD1 (5 bases). V was shortened by 3 bases and J by 9 bases, with 18 bases between the two germline ends. The germline gives CDR1 SGDLS, CDR2 YYNGEE. The CDR3 consists of 14 residues. The CDR3 DNA reads TGTGCCAGCAGCGCGCGGGGGGGGGATTCGAGCTACACCTTC. Translating it yields CASSARGGDSSYTF.

The chain combines TRBV7-9 with TRBJ1-5; D remains ambiguous. V gave up 5 bases and J gave up 1 base, with 6 bases separating them. This CDR3 has 13 amino acids. The V gene's germline CDR1 is SEHNR and CDR2 FQNEAQ (reference sequence). For the CDR3, the DNA is TGTGCCAGCAGCCATGAGAGCAATCAGCCCCAGCATTTT. The encoded protein is CASSHESNQPQHF. Together with reference TRBV7-9 and TRBJ1-5, the CDR3 gives the full variable domain: DTGVSQNPRHKITKRGQNVTFRCDPISEHNRLYWYRQTLGQGPEFLTYFQNEAQLEKSRLLSDRFSAERPKGSFSTLEIQRTEQGDSAMYLCASSHESNQPQHFGDGTRLSIL.

This clone has a handful of counts. J is TRBJ1-6 and V is TRBV2, with 7 bases lining up with TRBD1. The CDR3 loop spans 14 amino acids. V lost 9 bases and J lost 7; bases outside the gene matches: 9. In germline, CDR1 is SNHLY, CDR2 FYNNEI. The CDR3 reads CARSGTVQNSPLHF. The CDR3 DNA is TGTGCCAGAAGCGGGACAGTTCAAAATTCACCCCTCCACTTT.

V and J are TRBV10-3 and TRBJ2-7; D perhaps matches TRBD1 (6 bases). The V and J ends lost 8 bases and 5 bases respectively, with 10 bases between them. Looked up from germline, CDR1 is ENHRY and CDR2 is SYGVKD. The CDR3 contains 11 residues. The CDR3 DNA follows: TGTGCCATCCAGGGGTTCGACGAGCAGTACTTC. Its translation: CAIQGFDEQYF.

The chain recombines TRBV5-6 with TRBJ1-3; D not resolved. This CDR3 is 13 amino acids long. The germline V gene has CDR1 SGHDT and CDR2 YYEEEE. The V and J ends lost 7 bases and 0 bases respectively, with 8 bases between them. The CDR3 loop reads CASGIYSGNTIYF. In DNA, the CDR3 is TGTGCCAGCGGAATTTACTCTGGAAACACCATATATTTT.

This chain uses TRBV5-1 with TRBJ2-7; 9 positions agree with TRBD1. This CDR3 region has 16 residues. Germline V gene sequence: CDR1 SGHRS, CDR2 YFSETQ. The J segment lost 5 bases and the V segment lost 3 bases, leaving 12 bases of the junction unmatched. The CDR3 is CASSSTPGQGVHEQYF. CDR3 bases: TGCGCCAGCAGCTCCACACCGGGACAGGGTGTCCACGAGCAGTACTTC.

The chain uses TRBV5-1 and TRBJ1-1, with a weak D call TRBD1 (6 bases). Between the trimmed V and J ends, which lost 5 bases and 5 bases, there was a span of 16 bases. The CDR3 runs to 14 residues. In germline, CDR1 is SGHRS, CDR2 YFSETQ. The CDR3 DNA sequence: TGCGCCAGCAGTTCTGGGGGCGCAAAGACTGAAGCTTTCTTT. Translated, it gives CASSSGGAKTEAFF.

The V and J genes are TRBV6-5 and TRBJ2-4; TRBD2 matches at 10 bases. The CDR3 covers 14 residues. J lost 8 bases, V lost 5 bases, and 6 bases had no gene match. Per germline, CDR1 MNHEY and CDR2 SVGAGI. The CDR3 bases are TGTGCCAGCAGTGAGCGGGGGGGCAGAGACATTCAGTACTTC. This gives the protein CASSERGGRDIQYF.

The genes are TRBV11-2 and TRBJ1-1, with D hard to call. Per germline, CDR1 SGHAT and CDR2 FQNNGV. This CDR3 spans 13 amino acids. V was pared by 2 bases and J by 1 base, with 5 bases between. CDR3 in DNA: TGTGCCAGCAGCTTAATCCCGAACACTGAAGCTTTCTTT. Protein sequence: CASSLIPNTEAFF.

V and J are TRBV27 and TRBJ1-1; D is uncertain. V gave up 3 bases and J gave up 4 bases, with 6 bases separating them. The length of the CDR3 is 12 residues. CDR1 and CDR2 (germline): MNHEY, SMNVEV (reference sequence). CDR3 region: CASSFSGTEAFF. CDR3 nucleotides: TGTGCCAGCAGTTTTAGTGGCACTGAAGCTTTCTTT.

CDR3 nucleotides: TGTGCCAGCAGTTTAGTTCAAACCCGGGGGGGAGCTTTCTTT. Translated, it gives CASSLVQTRGGAFF. V is TRBV28 and J is TRBJ1-1; the D gene is possibly TRBD1 (5 bases). V was clipped by 2 bases and J by 10 bases, with 17 bases between them. Germline CDR1 is MDHEN and CDR2 is SYDVKM. The length of the CDR3 is 14 residues.